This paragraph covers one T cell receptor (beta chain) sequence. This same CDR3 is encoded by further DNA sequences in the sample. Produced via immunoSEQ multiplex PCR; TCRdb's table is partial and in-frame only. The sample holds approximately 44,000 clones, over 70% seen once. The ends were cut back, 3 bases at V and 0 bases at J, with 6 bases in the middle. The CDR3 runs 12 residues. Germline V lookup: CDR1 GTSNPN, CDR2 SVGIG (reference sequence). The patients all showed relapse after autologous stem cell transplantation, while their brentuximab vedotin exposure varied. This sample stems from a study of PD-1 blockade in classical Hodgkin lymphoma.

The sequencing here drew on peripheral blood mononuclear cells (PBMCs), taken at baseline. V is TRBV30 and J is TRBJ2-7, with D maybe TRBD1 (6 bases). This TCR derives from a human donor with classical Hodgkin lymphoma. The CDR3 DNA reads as TGTGCCTGGAGACAGGGCTCCTACGAGCAGTACTTC. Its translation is CAWRQGSYEQYF.